These 28 T cell receptor beta chains came from one sample sequenced in a study of cytomegalovirus exposure and HLA in healthy donors. In the PCR, 60 Vbeta and 13 Jbeta primers were used. TCRdb's copy holds only in-frame clones and misses some; the assay was immunoSEQ multiplex PCR. This sample yields about 98,000 clones, of which approximately 79% are seen a single time; around 2% belongs to the top ten. Sequenced: PBMCs. The receptors here all came from a male donor in good health and CMV-seronegative.

The gene calls are TRBV30 and TRBJ2-7, with 7 nucleotides matching TRBD1. After removal of 0 bases from V and 10 bases from J, the junction contained 6 bases not matched to a gene. Germline CDR1 is GTSNPN and CDR2 is SVGIG (reference sequence). This CDR3 is built from 12 residues. For the CDR3, the DNA is TGTGCCTGGAGTGTGAGTCAGGGGGAACAGTACTTC. This translates into CAWSVSQGEQYF.

As for this clone: This CDR3 is also generated by other DNA sequences in the sample. This chain joins TRBV30 and TRBJ1-4; tentatively, D is TRBD1 (5 bases). From germline, CDR1 is GTSNPN and CDR2 SVGIG (reference sequence). The CDR3 extends over 14 amino acids. V lost 0 bases and J lost 5, with 10 bases in between. CDR3 protein: CAWSVGGSNEKLFF. The CDR3, as DNA: TGTGCCTGGAGTGTTGGGGGGTCGAATGAAAAACTGTTTTTT.

The genes are TRBV29-1 and TRBJ2-1, with 7 bases that match TRBD2. V was clipped by 5 bases and J by 1 base; unmatched bases: 5. The length of the CDR3 is 14 residues. Per germline, CDR1 SQVTM and CDR2 ANQGSEA. The CDR3 nucleotides read TGCAGCGTTTCGGGCGGGAGTTCCTACAATGAGCAGTTCTTC. Its translation: CSVSGGSSYNEQFF.

V is TRBV9 and J is TRBJ1-4, with D tentatively TRBD1 (6 bases). V was trimmed by 3 bases and J by 4 bases, leaving 19 bases between them. This CDR3 comprises 17 residues. Per germline, CDR1 SGDLS and CDR2 YYNGEE. The CDR3, as DNA: TGTGCCAGCAGCGAAACCGGACAGCTTTATCGTAATGAAAAACTGTTTTTT. Translating it yields CASSETGQLYRNEKLFF.

This chain links TRBV6-1 with TRBJ2-5, with a possible D match to TRBD2 (5 bases). The germline V gene encodes CDR1 MNHNS and CDR2 SASEGT. The CDR3 has 14 residues. V was trimmed by 3 bases and J by 2 bases, leaving 10 bases between them. The CDR3 loop is CASSEGVRQETQYF. CDR3 nucleotides: TGTGCCAGCAGTGAGGGAGTGCGGCAAGAGACCCAGTACTTC.

In DNA, the CDR3 is TGTGCCAGCAGTGCCTTATCTTCCGGAAACACCATATATTTT. Amino acids: CASSALSSGNTIYF. The chain joins TRBV6-1 to TRBJ1-3; D ambiguous. Trimming removed 4 bases at V and 4 bases at J, with 11 bases between. Looked up from germline, CDR1 is MNHNS and CDR2 is SASEGT. There are 14 residues in the CDR3.

This clone was recorded a few times. The chain uses TRBV28 and TRBJ2-3; 7 bases fit TRBD1. CDR1 and CDR2 (germline): MDHEN, SYDVKM. The length of the CDR3 is 21 residues. The V gene end was trimmed by 3 bases and the J gene end by 4 bases; junction bases not matched to a gene: 25. CDR3: CASSFPRQGLNPNSVADTQYF. DNA for the CDR3: TGTGCCAGCAGTTTTCCGAGACAGGGTTTGAATCCCAATAGTGTTGCAGATACGCAGTATTTT.

The chain uses TRBV28 and TRBJ2-1; 7 nucleotides align to TRBD2. Germline assignment: CDR1 MDHEN and CDR2 SYDVKM. The CDR3 contains 12 residues. V lost 6 bases, J lost 9 bases, and 5 bases stayed unmatched. The CDR3 loop is CASRGGLGEQFF. The CDR3 nucleotides read TGTGCCAGCAGGGGTGGACTAGGTGAGCAGTTCTTC.

This chain connects TRBV2 to TRBJ1-5; TRBD1 matches at 8 bases. This CDR3 spans 14 amino acids. V shed 4 bases, J shed 5 bases, and the junction held 4 bases outside the gene matches. CDR1 and CDR2 (germline): SNHLY, FYNNEI. CDR3 loop: CASSADRDYQPQHF. The CDR3 nucleotides are TGTGCCAGCAGTGCGGACAGGGACTATCAGCCCCAGCATTTT.

Points on this clone: The same CDR3 is also encoded by other DNA sequences in this sample. The chain has TRBV9 and TRBJ1-5; tentatively, D is TRBD1 (6 bases). The CDR3 loop spans 14 amino acids. Germline CDR1 reads SGDLS; CDR2 reads YYNGEE. V lost 3 bases and J 2 bases, leaving 9 bases between the germline ends. The CDR3 nucleotides read TGTGCCAGCAGCGCACAGGGAGGCAATCAGCCCCAGCATTTT. Translation gives CASSAQGGNQPQHF.

The V and J genes are TRBV9 and TRBJ1-6; D call uncertain. The CDR3 loop spans 13 amino acids. CDR1 is SGDLS, CDR2 YYNGEE, per germline. Trimming shortened V by 3 bases and J by 8 bases, and 9 bases separated the two germline ends. The DNA for the CDR3 is TGTGCCAGCAGCGGGAATGAGGATTCACCCCTCCACTTT. It codes for CASSGNEDSPLHF.

This clone turned up a few times. This chain connects TRBV19 to TRBJ2-2; 8 nucleotides line up with TRBD2. Germline lookup yields CDR1 LNHDA and CDR2 SQIVND (reference sequence). CDR3 length equals 13 residues. Trimming cost V 6 bases and J 5 bases; bases outside gene matches: 2. CDR3 sequence: CASSASGTGELFF. The CDR3 DNA follows: TGTGCCAGTAGCGCTAGCGGGACCGGGGAGCTGTTTTTT. Looking up the rest from reference TRBV19 and TRBJ2-2 gives the full variable domain: DGGITQSPKYLFRKEGQNVTLSCEQNLNHDAMYWYRQDPGQGLRLIYYSQIVNDFQKGDIAEGYSVSREKKESFPLTVTSAQKNPTAFYLCASSASGTGELFFGEGSRLTVL.

This chain links TRBV5-1 with TRBJ2-1, with 9 bases identical to TRBD2. This CDR3 has 15 amino acids. The germline V gene encodes CDR1 SGHRS and CDR2 YFSETQ. V dropped 0 bases and J dropped 4; count of bases not matched to a gene: 2. CDR3 sequence (DNA): TGCGCCAGCAGCTTGGAGACTAGCGGATACAATGAGCAGTTCTTC. This encodes CASSLETSGYNEQFF.

V is TRBV7-2 and J is TRBJ2-7; TRBD2 matches at 12 bases. V was pared by 1 base and J by 5 bases, with 9 bases of the junction left unmatched. The length of the CDR3 is 17 residues. Germline CDR1 SGHTA, CDR2 FQGNSA. The CDR3 DNA reads as TGTGCCAGCAGCTTAGGGGCTAGCGGGAGGGCCGGGGACGAGCAGTACTTC. As protein: CASSLGASGRAGDEQYF.

The rearrangement links TRBV5-1 to TRBJ2-2, with D possibly TRBD2 on 5 matching bases. CDR1 is SGHRS, CDR2 YFSETQ, per germline. This CDR3 region has 16 residues. Trimming left V 4 bases short and J 1 base short, with 14 bases between. The CDR3 DNA sequence: TGCGCCAGCAGCCTGGTCGGGATTGGGAACACCGGGGAGCTGTTTTTT. It yields the protein CASSLVGIGNTGELFF. Complete variable domain (other parts from reference TRBV5-1 and TRBJ2-2): KAGVTQTPRYLIKTRGQQVTLSCSPISGHRSVSWYQQTPGQGLQFLFEYFSETQRNKGNFPGRFSGRQFSNSRSEMNVSTLELGDSALYLCASSLVGIGNTGELFFGEGSRLTVL.

This chain links TRBV6-5 with TRBJ1-5; D gene ambiguous. Germline V gives CDR1 MNHEY, CDR2 SVGAGI. V lost 5 bases and J 3 bases, leaving 14 bases between the germline ends. This CDR3 has 15 amino acids. The CDR3 region is CASSVTRSYNQPQHF. CDR3 DNA sequence: TGTGCCAGCAGTGTGACTCGGAGTTACAATCAGCCCCAGCATTTT.

The genes are TRBV27 and TRBJ2-7, with 7 bases that match TRBD1. Per the germline V gene, CDR1 is MNHEY and CDR2 is SMNVEV (reference sequence). The CDR3 is made up of 12 amino acids. Trimming at V came to 6 bases and at J to 4 bases, leaving 3 bases not matched to a gene. This CDR3 reads CASRGGWYEQYF. The CDR3 DNA sequence: TGTGCCAGCAGAGGGGGCTGGTACGAGCAGTACTTC.

J is TRBJ2-6 and V is TRBV5-4; no definite D call. The CDR3 loop spans 16 amino acids. The V gene lost 0 bases and the J gene lost 2 bases, with 9 bases spanning the gap. CDR1 and CDR2 from the germline V gene are SGHNT and YYREEE (reference sequence). The CDR3 DNA is TGTGCCAGCAGCTTGGACTCCACCCCTGGGGCCAACGTCCTGACTTTC. It is translated as CASSLDSTPGANVLTF.

This chain connects TRBV5-1 to TRBJ2-2; 7 nucleotides agree with TRBD2. V trimming: 7 bases; J trimming: 0 bases; junction bases outside the gene matches: 6. Germline CDR1 is SGHRS and CDR2 is YFSETQ. The CDR3 has 15 residues. CDR3 loop: CASQESGANTGELFF. The CDR3 DNA follows: TGCGCCAGCCAGGAGAGCGGGGCGAACACCGGGGAGCTGTTTTTT.

Regarding this clone: Other DNA sequences in this specimen translate into the identical CDR3. The gene calls are TRBV6-1 and TRBJ1-2, with D possibly TRBD1 on 6 matching bases. Germline V gives CDR1 MNHNS, CDR2 SASEGT. CDR3 length: 15 amino acids. Trimming pared 6 bases from V and 0 bases from J, leaving 14 bases between. The CDR3 protein is CASSRTTGANYGYTF. The CDR3 region has the DNA TGTGCCAGCAGCCGCACGACAGGAGCTAACTATGGCTACACCTTC.

The V call is TRBV5-1, the J call TRBJ2-3; 12 positions agree with TRBD2. J lost 2 bases, V lost 4 bases, and 5 bases had no gene match. Germline lookup yields CDR1 SGHRS and CDR2 YFSETQ. CDR3 length equals 16 residues. The DNA for the CDR3 is TGCGCCAGCAGCGGACGACTAGCGGGAGCCACAGATACGCAGTATTTT. Amino acid sequence: CASSGRLAGATDTQYF.

Written as DNA, the CDR3 is TGCGCCAGCAGCTTGTTCCCTAGCGGGACCTACGAGCAGTACTTC. Translating it yields CASSLFPSGTYEQYF. The chain uses TRBV5-1 and TRBJ2-7, with TRBD2 identical over 9 bases. Germline-derived CDR1 and CDR2 are SGHRS and YFSETQ. There are 15 residues in the CDR3. V lost 1 base and J lost 2; bases outside the gene matches: 4. Combining the CDR3 with reference TRBV5-1 and TRBJ2-7 gives the whole variable domain KAGVTQTPRYLIKTRGQQVTLSCSPISGHRSVSWYQQTPGQGLQFLFEYFSETQRNKGNFPGRFSGRQFSNSRSEMNVSTLELGDSALYLCASSLFPSGTYEQYFGPGTRLTVT.

This clone was seen just once. The chain joins TRBV28 to TRBJ2-7; 11 bases agree with TRBD2. The trim removed 7 bases at V and 3 bases at J, leaving 5 bases unmatched. This CDR3 has 14 amino acids. Germline V gene sequence: CDR1 MDHEN, CDR2 SYDVKM. CDR3 sequence: CASNSGLADYEQYF. The CDR3 nucleotides read TGTGCCAGCAACTCGGGACTAGCGGACTACGAGCAGTACTTC.

V is TRBV10-3 and J is TRBJ2-7, with 7 bases lining up with TRBD1. CDR1 is ENHRY, CDR2 SYGVKD, per germline. The CDR3 length is 16 residues. Trimming cost V 3 bases and J 3 bases; bases outside gene matches: 11. This CDR3 is CAISETGQYDFYEQYF. The CDR3, as DNA: TGTGCCATCAGTGAAACGGGACAGTATGATTTCTACGAGCAGTACTTC.

The rearrangement uses TRBV19 and TRBJ2-7; 9 nucleotides align to TRBD1. The J segment lost 6 bases and the V segment lost 6 bases, leaving 9 bases of the junction unmatched. Germline V gene data show CDR1 as LNHDA and CDR2 as SQIVND (reference sequence). CDR3 length: 14 amino acids. CDR3 coding DNA: TGTGCCAGTAGAGAGGAGGGACAGGGTAGCGAGCAGTACTTC. It specifies CASREEGQGSEQYF. The variable domain in full, with the rest retrieved from reference TRBV19 and TRBJ2-7, is DGGITQSPKYLFRKEGQNVTLSCEQNLNHDAMYWYRQDPGQGLRLIYYSQIVNDFQKGDIAEGYSVSREKKESFPLTVTSAQKNPTAFYLCASREEGQGSEQYFGPGTRLTVT.

This chain links TRBV7-2 with TRBJ2-5, with 8 bases aligning to TRBD2. V lost 1 base, J lost 3 bases, and 1 base stayed unmatched. CDR3 length: 14 residues. Germline-derived CDR1 and CDR2 are SGHTA and FQGNSA. Here the CDR3 reads CASSLELAEETQYF. The CDR3 DNA follows: TGTGCCAGCAGCTTAGAACTAGCGGAAGAGACCCAGTACTTC.

J is TRBJ2-7 and V is TRBV12-5; 10 bases are a match to TRBD2. The V segment lost 1 base and the J segment 4 bases; nucleotides outside the gene matches: 4. Germline values: CDR1 LGHNT, CDR2 FRNRAP. The CDR3 runs to 15 residues. CDR3 nucleotide sequence: TGTGCTAGTGGTTTGGGCCTAGCGGGAGAATACGAGCAGTACTTC. Its translation is CASGLGLAGEYEQYF.

The chain is built from TRBV4-1 and TRBJ2-7; possible D gene TRBD2, 5 bases. V was shortened by 1 base and J by 4 bases, with 20 bases between the two germline ends. The V gene's germline CDR1 is MGHRA and CDR2 YSYEKL. The length of the CDR3 is 17 residues. CDR3 bases: TGCGCCAGCAGCCAAGCAGTAGGTTGGGGAGCAGAGTACGAGCAGTACTTC. As protein: CASSQAVGWGAEYEQYF.